These T cell receptor beta chains were read from a single sample in a study of lymphopenia after photon versus proton radiotherapy. Libraries were prepared by immunoSEQ multiplex PCR; TCRdb keeps only in-frame clonotypes and omits some of them. This table holds around 64,000 clones, about 90% found once. This specimen consisted of peripheral blood, obtained from a patient treated with proton-based radiotherapy. The source is an elderly man with esophageal cancer. CDR3s include the opening cysteine and the closing phenylalanine or tryptophan. A D gene is named only where the DNA matches it firmly. A row's size may be missing; if present it is once, few, many or a size class.

TRBV11-3	NA	NA	TRBJ2-2	TGTGCCAGCAGCACCAGGGGTACCGGGGAGCTGTTTTTT	CASSTRGTGELFF
TRBV29-1	few	NA	TRBJ1-2	TGCAGCGTTGAGGAGGGGATGGGGTACACCTTC	CSVEEGMGYTF
TRBV4-3	NA	NA	TRBJ2-5	TGCGCCAGCAGCCAAGAGTCGGGGCAGCCTGGAGAGACCCAGTACTTC	CASSQESGQPGETQYF
TRBV19	NA	NA	TRBJ1-2	TGTGCCAGTAGTATATCAGAAAACTATGGCTACACCTTC	CASSISENYGYTF
TRBV5-4	NA	TRBD2	TRBJ2-1	TGTGCCAGCAGCTTGGCCGGGGTAGCGGGAGACAATGAGCAGTTCTTC	CASSLAGVAGDNEQFF
TRBV4-1	NA	NA	TRBJ2-1	TGCGCCAGCAGCCAAGAGACCCGGAATGAGCAGTTCTTC	CASSQETRNEQFF
TRBV12-5	NA	NA	TRBJ1-1	TGTGCTAGTGGCCCTCTTGACGTGGAGAGCACTGAAGCTTTCTTT	CASGPLDVESTEAFF
TRBV6-1	once	NA	TRBJ2-7	TGTGCCAGCAGTGAACCGGGGCAGGGAAAGGCCGAGCAGTACTTC	CASSEPGQGKAEQYF
TRBV7-2	NA	TRBD1	TRBJ2-1	TGTGCCAGCAGCGCTTCTCTACCGGGACAGAGAAATTACAATGAGCAGTTCTTC	CASSASLPGQRNYNEQFF
TRBV5-1	NA	NA	TRBJ1-1	TGCGCCAGCAGCTTGTGGGTGAGGGACACTGAAGCTTTCTTT	CASSLWVRDTEAFF
TRBV4-3	NA	NA	TRBJ1-1	TGCGCCAGCAGCCAATGGGGGAGGGGCACTGAAGCTTTCTTT	CASSQWGRGTEAFF
TRBV30	NA	NA	TRBJ1-4	TGTGCCTGGAGTGTATACACCACTTATGCAACTAATGAAAAACTGTTTTTT	CAWSVYTTYATNEKLFF
TRBV5-8	NA	NA	TRBJ1-2	TGTGCCAGCAGCTTGGACGGGACTGCCGGCGGCTACACCTTC	CASSLDGTAGGYTF
TRBV7-2	NA	NA	TRBJ1-6	TGTGCCAGCAGCCGTGAGCGGGTGGACTATAATTCACCCCTCCACTTT	CASSRERVDYNSPLHF
TRBV9	NA	NA	TRBJ2-5	TGTGCCAGCAGCTCCCAGACAGGATACCAAGAGACCCAGTACTTC	CASSSQTGYQETQYF
TRBV7-9	NA	NA	TRBJ1-4	TGTGCCAGCAGCTTGGCGGGGGTTAGTGAAAAACTGTTTTTT	CASSLAGVSEKLFF
TRBV18	NA	NA	TRBJ2-3	TGTGCCAGCTCACCACGTGGACAGACAACAGATACGCAGTATTTT	CASSPRGQTTDTQYF
TRBV18	NA	NA	TRBJ2-1	TGTGCCAGCATGGGGGGTGACGCCTTTGGGTTCTTC	CASMGGDAFGFF
TRBV6-6	NA	NA	TRBJ1-1	TGTGCCAGCAGTTACCTCCCGGCGAACACTGAAGCTTTCTTT	CASSYLPANTEAFF
TRBV5-1	few	TRBD2	TRBJ2-1	TGCGCCAGCAGCTTCGGACTAGCAACAAATGAGCAGTTCTTC	CASSFGLATNEQFF
TRBV30	NA	NA	TRBJ1-1	TGTGCCTGGAGTGTACTAGGGGGGAGGACTGAAGCTTTCTTT	CAWSVLGGRTEAFF
TRBV11-2	once	NA	TRBJ1-1	TGTGCCAGCAGCCGGGGGCGGGCGAACACTGAAGCTTTCTTT	CASSRGRANTEAFF
TRBV14	NA	TRBD2	TRBJ2-1	TGTGCCAGCAGCCCGCTAAGCGGGGGGGCCAGGAATGAGCAGTTCTTC	CASSPLSGGARNEQFF
TRBV7-6	NA	NA	TRBJ1-5	TGTGCCAGCAGCTTACCAGGGGCGGGTCAGCCCCAGCATTTT	CASSLPGAGQPQHF
TRBV5-6	NA	NA	TRBJ2-1	TGTGCCAGCAGCTTTCAGGTCAATGAGCAGTTCTTC	CASSFQVNEQFF
TRBV9	few	NA	TRBJ1-2	TGTGCCAGCAGCGTAGGAATAGGGGGCTACACCTTC	CASSVGIGGYTF
TRBV6-5	few	NA	TRBJ1-6	TGTGCCAGCAGTTACTCAACAGGGAGTAATTCACCCCTCCACTTT	CASSYSTGSNSPLHF
TRBV6-5	few	NA	TRBJ2-7	TGTGCCAGCAGTTACGACAGTAGCAGCTCCTACGAGCAGTACTTC	CASSYDSSSSYEQYF
TRBV18	NA	NA	TRBJ1-5	TGTGCCAGCTCAGACGGGGGTGTAGCTCAGCCCCAGCATTTT	CASSDGGVAQPQHF
TRBV5-1	NA	NA	TRBJ1-3	TGCGCCAGCAGTCCCGGGATGAGCTCTGGAAACACCATATATTTT	CASSPGMSSGNTIYF
TRBV7-9	NA	TRBD2	TRBJ2-2	TGTGCCAGCAGCTTACCTACTAGCGGGAGGGGGACCGGGGAGCTGTTTTTT	CASSLPTSGRGTGELFF
TRBV7-6	NA	TRBD2	TRBJ2-7	TGTGCCAGCAGCTTAGAGCCAGCGGGAGGGCCGGGGGAGCAGTACTTC	CASSLEPAGGPGEQYF
TRBV6-5	NA	TRBD2	TRBJ2-1	TGTGCCAGCAGCCCGGGACTAGCAACTGGCTATGAGCAGTTCTTC	CASSPGLATGYEQFF
TRBV7-2	few	NA	TRBJ1-1	TGTGCCAGCAGCTTAGGCGGTGTAGGAGCGAACACTGAAGCTTTCTTT	CASSLGGVGANTEAFF
TRBV23-1	once	NA	TRBJ2-1	TGCGCCAGCAGACGCCCCTTTCGGGGAGGTTTTTCCCTCAGGGCCCACAATGAGCAGTTCTTC	CASRRPFRGGFSLRAHNEQFF
TRBV19	few	TRBD1	TRBJ1-1	TGTGCCAGTAGTGTGACAGGGGCGTACTCTGAAGCTTTCTTT	CASSVTGAYSEAFF
TRBV9	NA	TRBD2	TRBJ2-3	TGTGCCAGCAGCCCTAGGACTAGCCCAGATACGCAGTATTTT	CASSPRTSPDTQYF
TRBV19	once	NA	TRBJ2-1	TGTGCCAGTAGTATTGTTCTCCTTATCTCCTACAATGAGCAGTTCTTC	CASSIVLLISYNEQFF
TRBV5-1	NA	NA	TRBJ2-2	TGCGCCAGCAGCTTCTCTGACACCGGGGAGCTGTTTTTT	CASSFSDTGELFF
TRBV30	NA	TRBD2	TRBJ2-1	TGTGCCTGGAGCCAAGGACTAGCGGGAGAGGCGCAGTTCTTC	CAWSQGLAGEAQFF
TRBV30	few	TRBD1	TRBJ2-5	TGTGCCTGGAGTGTTTCCGGGACAGGGACGCAAGAGACCCAGTACTTC	CAWSVSGTGTQETQYF
TRBV27	NA	NA	TRBJ1-3	TGTGCCAGCAGTTTGAGGAGCGGAAACACCATATATTTT	CASSLRSGNTIYF
TRBV11-2	NA	TRBD2	TRBJ2-7	TGTGCCAGCAACCCTAGCGGGAGTCCCTACGAGCAGTACTTC	CASNPSGSPYEQYF
TRBV2	NA	NA	TRBJ2-1	TGTGCCAGCAGTGTCGAGAGGGGCCTCAGGGGCCTGGATGAGCAGTTCTTC	CASSVERGLRGLDEQFF
TRBV18	once	NA	TRBJ1-2	TGTGCCAGCTCACCACGCCGGGACGCTAACTATGGCTACACCTTC	CASSPRRDANYGYTF
TRBV5-1	NA	TRBD2	TRBJ2-6	TGCGCCAGCAGCTTGCAACCTAGCGGACCGTCTGGGGCCAACGTCCTGACTTTC	CASSLQPSGPSGANVLTF
TRBV18	NA	NA	TRBJ1-1	TGTGCCAGCTCACCACTAAGCAGGGAATTGCGCACTGAAGCTTTCTTT	CASSPLSRELRTEAFF
TRBV7-2	NA	TRBD2	TRBJ2-1	TGTGCCAGCACGCAAACCGGGACTAGCGGGAGGTATGAGCAGTTCTTC	CASTQTGTSGRYEQFF
TRBV18	NA	TRBD2	TRBJ2-3	TGTGCCAGCTCACTCTCTAGCGGGAGGCCCACAGATACGCAGTATTTT	CASSLSSGRPTDTQYF